The present T cell receptor beta chain was sequenced within a study of T cell changes during pregnancy in multiple sclerosis. TCRdb's copy holds only in-frame clones and misses some; the assay was immunoSEQ multiplex PCR. The sample has about 100,000 clones, around 90% seen once; the top ten hold around 1.2%. The CDR3 loop spans 14 amino acids. V was shortened by 7 bases and J by 5 bases, with 15 bases between the two germline ends. Germline V gene lookup returns CDR1 SNHLY and CDR2 FYNNEI. The clonotype originates from a female donor with multiple sclerosis, enrolled in a pregnancy study. The chain combines TRBV2 with TRBJ2-1; D might be TRBD2 (6 bases). The sequencing used peripheral blood, collected in the second trimester of pregnancy. CDR3 nucleotides: TGTGCCAGCATAGCGGACTGGACGGACAATGAGCAGTTCTTC. Residues: CASIADWTDNEQFF.